This is a list of T cell receptor beta chains from one sample in a study of spatial heterogeneity in lung cancer. Using its own MiXCR run on the 5' RACE reads, TCRdb lists one record per CDR3 protein. Of 35,000 to 55,000 distinct CDR3 sequences listed, roughly 7% are singletons. This material consisted of PBMCs, taken at surgery. The receptors come from a female donor with early-stage non-small cell lung cancer. The CDR3 runs from the conserved cysteine through the conserved F or W. Fields, in order: CDR3 protein, CDR3 DNA, V gene, D gene, J gene, clone size. D genes are given only for firm matches. Some rows have no size entry. The others give once, few or many, or a class for an expanded clone.

CDR3: CASSGASTDTQYF; DNA: TGTGCCAGCAGTGGGGCTTCTACAGATACGCAGTATTTT; V: TRBV2; D: -; J: TRBJ2-3; size: many
CDR3: CASSYNVAKNIQYF; DNA: TGTGCCAGCAGTTACAATGTAGCCAAAAACATTCAGTACTTC; V: TRBV11-2; D: -; J: TRBJ2-4; size: -
CDR3: CASRLQGFQPQHF; DNA: TGTGCCAGCAGATTACAGGGGTTTCAGCCCCAGCATTTT; V: TRBV28; D: TRBD1; J: TRBJ1-5; size: few
CDR3: CASSQARGLGAEAFF; DNA: TGTGCCAGCAGCCAAGCAAGGGGGCTCGGGGCCGAAGCTTTCTTT; V: TRBV14; D: TRBD1; J: TRBJ1-1; size: many
CDR3: CAISVDSDQPQHF; DNA: TGTGCCATCAGCGTGGACAGCGATCAGCCCCAGCATTTT; V: TRBV10-3; D: -; J: TRBJ1-5; size: -
CDR3: CASSSRGSGGPADTQYF; DNA: TGTGCCAGCAGCTCCCGTGGTAGCGGGGGGCCCGCAGATACGCAGTATTTT; V: TRBV11-2; D: TRBD2; J: TRBJ2-3; size: many
CDR3: CSARDSYNYGYTF; DNA: TGCAGTGCGAGGGACAGTTATAACTATGGCTACACCTTC; V: TRBV20-1; D: TRBD1; J: TRBJ1-2; size: many
CDR3: CASRGTVSNQPQHF; DNA: TGTGCCAGCCGCGGGACAGTAAGCAATCAGCCCCAGCATTTT; V: TRBV2; D: TRBD1; J: TRBJ1-5; size: few
CDR3: CASSSASSGNTIYF; DNA: TGTGCCAGCAGCTCTGCCAGCTCTGGAAACACCATATATTTT; V: TRBV7-6; D: -; J: TRBJ1-3; size: few
CDR3: CSARPGQYF; DNA: TGCAGTGCTAGGCCGGGACAATACTTC; V: TRBV20-1; D: -; J: TRBJ2-5; size: many
CDR3: CASSLERRGTQYF; DNA: TGTGCCAGCAGCTTAGAAAGGCGGGGTACGCAGTATTTT; V: TRBV7-2; D: -; J: TRBJ2-3; size: -
CDR3: CASSWGDRASETQYF; DNA: TGTGCCAGCAGTTGGGGGGACAGAGCCTCAGAGACCCAGTACTTC; V: TRBV27; D: -; J: TRBJ2-5; size: few
CDR3: CATSAGEDPQETQYF; DNA: TGTGCCACCAGTGCCGGGGAAGACCCCCAAGAGACCCAGTACTTC; V: TRBV24-1; D: -; J: TRBJ2-5; size: many
CDR3: CASSQDLGAVTDTQYF; DNA: TGTGCCAGCAGCCAAGATTTGGGGGCGGTCACAGATACGCAGTATTTT; V: TRBV3-1; D: -; J: TRBJ2-3; size: -
CDR3: CASSGRGGPPSYEQYF; DNA: TGTGCCAGCAGCGGACGGGGGGGGCCACCTTCCTACGAGCAGTACTTC; V: TRBV7-2; D: TRBD2; J: TRBJ2-7; size: many
CDR3: CASSPRPTSGANVLTF; DNA: TGTGCCAGCAGCCCTAGACCGACCTCTGGGGCCAACGTCCTGACTTTC; V: TRBV3-1; D: -; J: TRBJ2-6; size: -
CDR3: CSASSYEQYF; DNA: TGCAGTGCTAGTTCCTACGAGCAGTACTTC; V: TRBV20-1; D: -; J: TRBJ2-7; size: many
CDR3: CAGGLPRETQYF; DNA: TGCGCTGGGGGACTACCCCGGGAGACCCAGTACTTC; V: TRBV2; D: TRBD2; J: TRBJ2-5; size: -
CDR3: CASSQDGQGENYGYTF; DNA: TGTGCCAGCAGCCAAGATGGACAGGGCGAGAACTATGGCTACACCTTC; V: TRBV4-2; D: TRBD1; J: TRBJ1-2; size: few
CDR3: CASSYSTGTKNIQYF; DNA: TGTGCCAGCAGTTACTCAACAGGGACCAAAAACATTCAGTACTTC; V: TRBV6-2/TRBV6-3; D: -; J: TRBJ2-4; size: many
CDR3: CASSLEVGRGPNEQFF; DNA: TGCGCCAGCAGCTTGGAAGTGGGGCGGGGGCCCAATGAGCAGTTCTTC; V: TRBV5-1; D: -; J: TRBJ2-1; size: many
CDR3: CASSRRGGSNSPLHF; DNA: TGTGCCAGCAGCCGCCGGGGCGGGAGTAATTCACCCCTCCACTTT; V: TRBV6-5; D: -; J: TRBJ1-6; size: many
CDR3: CASRPRGLNTEAFF; DNA: TGTGCCAGCAGGCCCAGGGGGTTGAACACTGAAGCTTTCTTT; V: TRBV5-4; D: TRBD1; J: TRBJ1-1; size: many
CDR3: CASRVRSESSYEQYF; DNA: TGTGCCAGTCGGGTACGGTCCGAGAGCTCCTACGAGCAGTACTTC; V: TRBV27; D: -; J: TRBJ2-7; size: many
CDR3: CSASSGTGNQPQHF; DNA: TGCAGTGCTTCCTCTGGGACAGGGAATCAGCCCCAGCATTTT; V: TRBV20-1; D: TRBD1; J: TRBJ1-5; size: many
CDR3: CSATQALGVNQPQHF; DNA: TGCAGTGCGACTCAGGCCCTTGGGGTCAATCAGCCCCAGCATTTT; V: TRBV20-1; D: -; J: TRBJ1-5; size: many
CDR3: CASSLTHGISNQPQHF; DNA: TGTGCCAGCAGCCTCACCCACGGTATAAGCAATCAGCCCCAGCATTTT; V: TRBV11-2; D: -; J: TRBJ1-5; size: many
CDR3: CASTGTVEKLFF; DNA: TGTGCCAGCACAGGGACGGTCGAAAAACTGTTTTTT; V: TRBV7-9; D: -; J: TRBJ1-4; size: many
CDR3: CASSRTSRASDTQYF; DNA: TGTGCCAGCAGCAGAACTAGCAGGGCCTCCGATACGCAGTATTTT; V: TRBV11-1; D: -; J: TRBJ2-3; size: few
CDR3: CASSLQGYNSPLHF; DNA: TGTGCCAGCAGTTTACAGGGCTATAATTCACCCCTCCACTTT; V: TRBV28; D: -; J: TRBJ1-6; size: few
CDR3: CAWSPDRAKNIQYF; DNA: TGTGCCTGGAGTCCGGACAGAGCCAAAAACATTCAGTACTTC; V: TRBV30; D: -; J: TRBJ2-4; size: -
CDR3: CASNQGVGTDTQYF; DNA: TGTGCCAGCAACCAAGGGGTTGGCACAGATACGCAGTATTTT; V: TRBV12-3/TRBV12-4; D: -; J: TRBJ2-3; size: many
CDR3: CASSRTGAADSPLHF; DNA: TGTGCCAGCAGCAGGACAGGGGCCGCGGATTCACCCCTCCACTTT; V: TRBV7-9; D: TRBD1; J: TRBJ1-6; size: many
CDR3: CSAQRGPRPGQPQHF; DNA: TGCAGTGCTCAACGGGGGCCCCGTCCTGGGCAGCCCCAGCATTTT; V: TRBV20-1; D: -; J: TRBJ1-5; size: many
CDR3: CSARPSGAGTDTQYF; DNA: TGCAGTGCTAGACCTAGCGGGGCGGGCACAGATACGCAGTATTTT; V: TRBV20-1; D: TRBD2; J: TRBJ2-3; size: -
CDR3: CSASRPGGRADTQYF; DNA: TGCAGTGCTAGCCGTCCAGGGGGAAGGGCAGATACGCAGTATTTT; V: TRBV20-1; D: TRBD1; J: TRBJ2-3; size: few
CDR3: CASSEYGSGANVLTF; DNA: TGCGCCAGCAGTGAGTACGGGTCTGGGGCCAACGTCCTGACTTTC; V: TRBV10-2; D: -; J: TRBJ2-6; size: few
CDR3: CASNQQASGANVLTF; DNA: TGTGCCAGCAATCAGCAGGCGTCTGGGGCCAACGTCCTGACTTTC; V: TRBV3-1; D: -; J: TRBJ2-6; size: many
CDR3: CASTSSDRGRETQYF; DNA: TGTGCCAGCACTTCGAGCGACAGGGGGAGAGAGACCCAGTACTTC; V: TRBV12-3/TRBV12-4; D: TRBD1; J: TRBJ2-5; size: many
CDR3: CASSLAGPTDTQYF; DNA: TGTGCCAGCAGCTTAGCCGGCCCCACAGATACGCAGTATTTT; V: TRBV11-3; D: -; J: TRBJ2-3; size: many
CDR3: CASSGGRKNQPQHF; DNA: TGTGCCAGCAGCGGTGGGAGGAAGAATCAGCCCCAGCATTTT; V: TRBV27; D: -; J: TRBJ1-5; size: many
CDR3: CASGSETGPFDQPQHF; DNA: TGTGCTAGTGGTTCCGAGACAGGGCCCTTCGATCAGCCCCAGCATTTT; V: TRBV12-5; D: TRBD1; J: TRBJ1-5; size: many
CDR3: CASSDSGGGRETQYF; DNA: TGTGCCAGCAGTGACTCTGGCGGGGGGCGAGAGACCCAGTACTTC; V: TRBV6-4; D: TRBD2; J: TRBJ2-5; size: -
CDR3: CASSYDRSNTEAFF; DNA: TGTGCCAGCAGTTACGACAGGTCGAACACTGAAGCTTTCTTT; V: TRBV6-5; D: -; J: TRBJ1-1; size: many
CDR3: CSSDTDTQYF; DNA: TGCAGCAGCGACACAGATACGCAGTATTTT; V: TRBV29-1; D: -; J: TRBJ2-3; size: many
CDR3: CASSPWGLDRETNYGYTF; DNA: TGTGCCAGCTCACCCTGGGGGCTGGACAGGGAAACTAACTATGGCTACACCTTC; V: TRBV18; D: TRBD1; J: TRBJ1-2; size: few
CDR3: CSVGGQGDYGYTF; DNA: TGCAGCGTTGGCGGACAGGGGGACTATGGCTACACCTTC; V: TRBV29-1; D: TRBD1; J: TRBJ1-2; size: few
CDR3: CASRIRGGNEQFF; DNA: TGTGCCAGCAGAATCAGGGGCGGCAATGAGCAGTTCTTC; V: TRBV7-2; D: -; J: TRBJ2-1; size: many
CDR3: CASSTYDRGGTDTQYF; DNA: TGCGCCAGCAGCACCTACGACAGGGGAGGCACAGATACGCAGTATTTT; V: TRBV5-1; D: TRBD1; J: TRBJ2-3; size: many
CDR3: CASRPGQGPYNEQFF; DNA: TGTGCCAGCAGGCCGGGACAGGGGCCCTACAATGAGCAGTTCTTC; V: TRBV6-6; D: TRBD1; J: TRBJ2-1; size: many
CDR3: CASSQDQLVPDTQYF; DNA: TGCGCCAGCAGCCAAGACCAGCTAGTCCCAGATACGCAGTATTTT; V: TRBV4-3; D: -; J: TRBJ2-3; size: few
CDR3: CASSQGPTQEQFF; DNA: TGTGCCAGCAGCCAAGGGCCGACTCAAGAGCAGTTCTTC; V: TRBV3-1; D: -; J: TRBJ2-1; size: many
CDR3: CASSSHRDTEQFF; DNA: TGTGCCAGCAGCTCCCACCGGGACACGGAGCAGTTCTTC; V: TRBV9; D: -; J: TRBJ2-1; size: -
CDR3: CASVLAGASLETQYF; DNA: TGTGCCAGCGTCCTAGCGGGGGCGTCCCTGGAGACCCAGTACTTC; V: TRBV7-2; D: TRBD2; J: TRBJ2-5; size: many
CDR3: CASSVTGAPGELFF; DNA: TGTGCCAGCAGCGTCACAGGGGCCCCCGGGGAGCTGTTTTTT; V: TRBV9; D: TRBD1; J: TRBJ2-2; size: many